This T cell receptor (beta chain) stems from a study of response to subunit inactivated influenza vaccine. Germline CDR1 reads MGHDK; CDR2 reads SYGVNS. The V and J ends lost 7 bases and 2 bases respectively, with 14 bases between them. The CDR3 has 14 residues. TCRdb re-called the RT-PCR reads with MiXCR, one entry per CDR3 protein. Among about 170,000 distinct CDR3 sequences listed, 12% were seen once. This same sample was also taken into another study, of T cells expressing NK-cell markers. From that second work: TCR beta cDNA was generated via 5'RACE template switching incorporating UMIs. In a group of five to seven donors, dominant NKG2C+ clonotypes represented about 1.0-8% of CD8+ T cells. These clonotypes also led the CD3+CD56-NKG2C+ fraction in a handful of donors.

This receptor was identified in a man aged 50 or older who received an inactivated influenza vaccine. The V call is TRBV25-1, the J call TRBJ1-1; D is possibly TRBD1 (5 bases). Specimen: CD8+ T cells sorted from PBMCs, collected about 11 days after vaccination. CDR3 residues: CASKRQGRNTEAFF. CDR3 in DNA: TGTGCCAGCAAAAGGCAGGGTCGAAACACTGAAGCTTTCTTT.